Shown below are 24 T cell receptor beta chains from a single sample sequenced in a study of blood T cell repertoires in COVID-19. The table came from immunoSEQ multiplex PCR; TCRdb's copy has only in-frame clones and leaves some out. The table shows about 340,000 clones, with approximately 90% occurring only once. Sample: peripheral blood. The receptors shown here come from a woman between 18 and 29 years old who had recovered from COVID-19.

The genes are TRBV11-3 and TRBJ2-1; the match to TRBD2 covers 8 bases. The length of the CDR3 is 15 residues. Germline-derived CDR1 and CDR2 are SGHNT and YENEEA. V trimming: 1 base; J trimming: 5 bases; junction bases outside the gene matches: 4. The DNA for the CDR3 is TGTGCCAGCAGCTTAGTTACTAGCGGCCACAATGAGCAGTTCTTC. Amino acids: CASSLVTSGHNEQFF.

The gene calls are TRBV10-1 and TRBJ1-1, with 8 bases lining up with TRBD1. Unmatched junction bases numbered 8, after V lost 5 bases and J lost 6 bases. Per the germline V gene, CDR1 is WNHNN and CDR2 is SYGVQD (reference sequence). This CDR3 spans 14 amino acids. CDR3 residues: CASSSGADRAEAFF. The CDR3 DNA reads TGCGCCAGCAGTTCGGGGGCGGACAGGGCTGAAGCTTTCTTT.

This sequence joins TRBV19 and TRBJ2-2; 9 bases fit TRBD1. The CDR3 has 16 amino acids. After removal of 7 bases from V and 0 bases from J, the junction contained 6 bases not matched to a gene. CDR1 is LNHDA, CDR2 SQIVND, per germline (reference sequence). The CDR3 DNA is TGTGCCAGTAAGGACAGGGGATCTCCGAACACCGGGGAGCTGTTTTTT. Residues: CASKDRGSPNTGELFF.

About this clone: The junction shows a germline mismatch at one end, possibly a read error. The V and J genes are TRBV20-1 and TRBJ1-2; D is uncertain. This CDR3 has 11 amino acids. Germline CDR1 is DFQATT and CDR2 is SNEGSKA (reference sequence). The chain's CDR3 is CSARVDYGYTF. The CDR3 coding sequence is TGCAGTGCTAGAGTTGACTACGGCTACACCTTC.

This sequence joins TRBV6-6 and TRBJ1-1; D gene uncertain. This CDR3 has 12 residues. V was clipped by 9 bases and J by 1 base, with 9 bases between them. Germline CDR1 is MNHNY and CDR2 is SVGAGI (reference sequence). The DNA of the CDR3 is TGTGCCAGTTCCCGGGGGAACACTGAAGCTTTCTTT. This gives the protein CASSRGNTEAFF.

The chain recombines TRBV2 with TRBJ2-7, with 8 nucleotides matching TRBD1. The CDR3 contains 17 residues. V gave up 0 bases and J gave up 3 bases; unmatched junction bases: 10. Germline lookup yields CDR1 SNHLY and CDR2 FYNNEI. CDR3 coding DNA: TGTGCCAGCAGTGAAGCGCTTCAAGGACAGGGCAACTACGAGCAGTACGTC. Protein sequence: CASSEALQGQGNYEQYV.

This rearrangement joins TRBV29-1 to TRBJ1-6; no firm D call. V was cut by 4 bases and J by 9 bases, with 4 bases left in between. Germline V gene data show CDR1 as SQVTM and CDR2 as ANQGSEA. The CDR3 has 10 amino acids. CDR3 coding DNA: TGCAGCGTTGTCAGTTCACCCCTCCACTTT. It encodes CSVVSSPLHF.

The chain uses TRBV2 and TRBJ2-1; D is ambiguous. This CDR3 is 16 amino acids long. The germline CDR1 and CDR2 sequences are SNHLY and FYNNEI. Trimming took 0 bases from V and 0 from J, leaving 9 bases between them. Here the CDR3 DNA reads TGTGCCAGCAGTGAAGCGAGCGCCCGCTCCTACAATGAGCAGTTCTTC. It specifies CASSEASARSYNEQFF.

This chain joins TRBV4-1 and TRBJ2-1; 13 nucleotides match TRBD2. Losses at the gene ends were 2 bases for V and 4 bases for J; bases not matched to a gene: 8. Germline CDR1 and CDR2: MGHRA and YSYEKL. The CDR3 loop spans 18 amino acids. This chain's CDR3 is CASSQLPGTSGVYNEQFF. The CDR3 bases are TGCGCCAGCAGCCAACTACCCGGGACTAGCGGGGTTTACAATGAGCAGTTCTTC.

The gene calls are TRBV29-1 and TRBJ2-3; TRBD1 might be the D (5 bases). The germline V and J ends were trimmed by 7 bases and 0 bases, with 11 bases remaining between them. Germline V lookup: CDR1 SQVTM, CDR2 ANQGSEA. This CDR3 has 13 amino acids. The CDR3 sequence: CSAERQSTDTQYF. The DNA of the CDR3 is TGCAGCGCGGAGAGACAGAGCACAGATACGCAGTATTTT.

DNA of the CDR3: TGTGCCAGCAGCCAAGACAGGAACTCCTACAATGAGCAGTTCTTC. Its translation: CASSQDRNSYNEQFF. This chain joins TRBV3-1 (or the pseudogene TRBV3-2) and TRBJ2-1; D unclear. The germline CDR1 and CDR2 sequences are LGHDT and YNNKEL (reference sequence). CDR3 size: 15 residues. Trimming stripped 0 bases from V and 0 bases from J, with 6 bases between.

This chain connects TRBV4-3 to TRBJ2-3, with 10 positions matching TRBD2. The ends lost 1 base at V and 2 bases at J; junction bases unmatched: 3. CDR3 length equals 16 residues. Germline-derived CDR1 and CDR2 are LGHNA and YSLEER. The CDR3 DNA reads TGCGCCAGCAGCCAAGTCACTAGCGGGATCACAGATACGCAGTATTTT. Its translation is CASSQVTSGITDTQYF.

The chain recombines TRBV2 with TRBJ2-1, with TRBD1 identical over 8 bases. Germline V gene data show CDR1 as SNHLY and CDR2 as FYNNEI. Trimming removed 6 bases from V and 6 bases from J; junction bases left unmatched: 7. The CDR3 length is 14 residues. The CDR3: CASRGRGQGNEQFF. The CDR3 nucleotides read TGTGCCAGCAGGGGGAGAGGACAGGGCAATGAGCAGTTCTTC.

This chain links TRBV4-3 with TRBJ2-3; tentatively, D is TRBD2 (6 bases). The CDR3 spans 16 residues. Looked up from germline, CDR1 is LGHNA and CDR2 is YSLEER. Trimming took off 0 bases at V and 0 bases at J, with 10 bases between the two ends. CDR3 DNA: TGCGCCAGCAGCCAAGATCCCGGGAGTAGCACAGATACGCAGTATTTT. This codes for CASSQDPGSSTDTQYF.

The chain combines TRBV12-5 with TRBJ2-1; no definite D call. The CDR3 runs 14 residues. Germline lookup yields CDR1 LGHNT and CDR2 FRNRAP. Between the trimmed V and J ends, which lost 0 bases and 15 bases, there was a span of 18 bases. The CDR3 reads CASGLVSRPNSRFF. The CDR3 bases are TGTGCTAGTGGTTTGGTAAGTCGCCCGAACAGCCGGTTCTTC. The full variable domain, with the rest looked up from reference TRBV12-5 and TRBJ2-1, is DARVTQTPRHKVTEMGQEVTMRCQPILGHNTVFWYRQTMMQGLELLAYFRNRAPLDDSGMPKDRFSAEMPDATLATLKIQPSEPRDSAVYFCASGLVSRPNSRFFGPGTRLTVL.

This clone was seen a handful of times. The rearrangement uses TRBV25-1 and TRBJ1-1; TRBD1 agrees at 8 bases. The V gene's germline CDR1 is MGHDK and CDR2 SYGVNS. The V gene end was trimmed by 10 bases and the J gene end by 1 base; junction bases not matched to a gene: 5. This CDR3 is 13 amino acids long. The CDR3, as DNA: TGTGCCACCTTGGACAGGGAGAACACTGAAGCTTTCTTT. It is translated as CATLDRENTEAFF.

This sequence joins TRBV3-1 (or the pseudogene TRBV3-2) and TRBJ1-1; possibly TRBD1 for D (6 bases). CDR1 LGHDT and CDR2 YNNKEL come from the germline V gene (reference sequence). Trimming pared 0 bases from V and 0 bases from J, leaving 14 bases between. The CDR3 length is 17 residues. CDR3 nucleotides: TGTGCCAGCAGCCAAGAAGTGGGGGACACCATGAACACTGAAGCTTTCTTT. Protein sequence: CASSQEVGDTMNTEAFF.

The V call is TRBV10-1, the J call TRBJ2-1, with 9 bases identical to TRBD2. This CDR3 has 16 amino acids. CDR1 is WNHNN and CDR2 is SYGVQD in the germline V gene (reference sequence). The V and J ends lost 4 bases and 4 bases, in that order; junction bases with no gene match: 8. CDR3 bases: TGCGCCAGCAGTGTGGCGGGAGGGGATTTGTACAATGAGCAGTTCTTC. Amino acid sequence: CASSVAGGDLYNEQFF.

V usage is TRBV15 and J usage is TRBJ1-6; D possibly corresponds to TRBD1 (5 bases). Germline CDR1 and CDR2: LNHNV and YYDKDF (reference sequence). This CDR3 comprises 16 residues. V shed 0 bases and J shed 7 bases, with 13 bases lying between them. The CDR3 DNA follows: TGTGCCACCAGCAGAGACCTGACAGCGCCCAATTCACCCCTCCACTTT. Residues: CATSRDLTAPNSPLHF.

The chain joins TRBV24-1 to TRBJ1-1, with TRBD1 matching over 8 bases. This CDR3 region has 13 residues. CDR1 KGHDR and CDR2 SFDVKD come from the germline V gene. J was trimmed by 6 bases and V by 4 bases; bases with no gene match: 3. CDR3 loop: CATSELGQAEAFF. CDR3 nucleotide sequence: TGTGCCACCAGTGAACTGGGACAGGCTGAAGCTTTCTTT.

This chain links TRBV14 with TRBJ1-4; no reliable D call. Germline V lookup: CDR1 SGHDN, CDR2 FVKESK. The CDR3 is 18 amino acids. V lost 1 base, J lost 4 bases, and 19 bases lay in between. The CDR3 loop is CASSQVLGLGRFNEKLFF. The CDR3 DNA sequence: TGTGCCAGCAGCCAAGTTCTCGGATTGGGCAGGTTTAATGAAAAACTGTTTTTT. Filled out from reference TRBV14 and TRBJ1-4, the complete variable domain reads EAGVTQFPSHSVIEKGQTVTLRCDPISGHDNLYWYRRVMGKEIKFLLHFVKESKQDESGMPNNRFLAERTGGTYSTLKVQPAELEDSGVYFCASSQVLGLGRFNEKLFFGSGTQLSVL.

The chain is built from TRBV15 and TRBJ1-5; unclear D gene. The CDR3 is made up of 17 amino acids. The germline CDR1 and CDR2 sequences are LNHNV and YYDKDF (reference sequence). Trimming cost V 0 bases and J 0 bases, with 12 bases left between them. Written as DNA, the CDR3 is TGTGCCACCAGCAGAGAGGTATACAGTTCTAGCAATCAGCCCCAGCATTTT. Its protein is CATSREVYSSSNQPQHF.

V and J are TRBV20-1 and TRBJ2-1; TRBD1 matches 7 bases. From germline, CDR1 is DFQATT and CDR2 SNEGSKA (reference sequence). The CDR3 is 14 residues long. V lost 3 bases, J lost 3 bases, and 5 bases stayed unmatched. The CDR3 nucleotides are TGCAGTGCTAGTGACAGGGTAGGCTACAATGAGCAGTTCTTC. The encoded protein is CSASDRVGYNEQFF.

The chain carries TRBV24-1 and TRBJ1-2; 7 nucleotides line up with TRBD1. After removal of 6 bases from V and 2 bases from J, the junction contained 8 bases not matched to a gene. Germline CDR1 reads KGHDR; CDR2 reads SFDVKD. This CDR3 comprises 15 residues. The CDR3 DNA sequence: TGTGCCACCAGTCGGGAAGAAGGGGGCAACTATGGCTACACCTTC. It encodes CATSREEGGNYGYTF.